This TCR beta chain derives from a study of CD8 T cells in Susac syndrome. RNA totalling roughly 0.5 to 1 ug underwent reverse transcription with random hexamers. TCRdb called the immunoSEQ multiplex PCR reads again in MiXCR, with one record for every CDR3 protein. The top ten hold 0.5% to 0.65% of the sample, which has over 65,000 distinct CDR3 sequences, 90% to 95% seen once. TCR beta was sequenced from blood CD8+ and CD4+ T cells. Germline V lookup: CDR1 KGHSH, CDR2 LQKENI. The CDR3 covers 15 residues. V was trimmed by 2 bases and J by 2 bases, leaving 9 bases between them. The source is a human donor with Susac syndrome. The material sequenced was CD4+ T cells from PBMCs. The rearrangement links TRBV18 to TRBJ2-2; tentatively, D is TRBD2 (6 bases). The chain's CDR3 is CASSPAGRNTGELFF. CDR3 nucleotides: TGTGCCAGCTCACCAGCGGGGCGAAACACCGGGGAGCTGTTTTTT.